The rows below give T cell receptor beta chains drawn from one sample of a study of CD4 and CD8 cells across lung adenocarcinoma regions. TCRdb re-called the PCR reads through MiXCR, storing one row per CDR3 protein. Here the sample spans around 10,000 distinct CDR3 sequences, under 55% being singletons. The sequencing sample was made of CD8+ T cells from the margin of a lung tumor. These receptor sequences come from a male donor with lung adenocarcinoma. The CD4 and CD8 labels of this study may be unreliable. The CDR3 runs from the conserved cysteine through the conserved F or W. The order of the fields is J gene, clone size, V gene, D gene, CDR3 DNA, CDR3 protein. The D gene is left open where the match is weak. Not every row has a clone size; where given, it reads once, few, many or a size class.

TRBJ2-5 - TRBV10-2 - TGCGCCAGCAGAAGGGAAGAGACCCAGTACTTC CASRREETQYF
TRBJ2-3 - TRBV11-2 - TGTGCTAGCAGCCCCCCCCTGGCGGGTGCGAACTACAATGCGCAGTTTTTC CASSPPLAGANYNAQFF
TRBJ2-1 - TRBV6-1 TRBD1 TGTGCCAGCCGAGGGACAGCCTCCTACGATGAGCAGTTCTTT CASRGTASYDEQFF
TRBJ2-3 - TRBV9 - TGTGCCAGCAGCGCAGGGGCGGCGGGTACAGATACGCAGTATTTT CASSAGAAGTDTQYF
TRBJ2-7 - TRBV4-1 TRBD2 TGCGCCAGCAGCCAAGAAGCGGGAGGGCACTACGAGCAGTACTTC CASSQEAGGHYEQYF
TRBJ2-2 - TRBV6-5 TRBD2 TGTGCCAGCAGTTACTCGAGTGGTGCTAGCGGGAGAACGAACACCGGGGAGCTGTTTTTT CASSYSSGASGRTNTGELFF
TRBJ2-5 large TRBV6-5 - TGTGCCAGCAGACGGACTGGACGAGTAGAGACCCAGTACTTC CASRRTGRVETQYF
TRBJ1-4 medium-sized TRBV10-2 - TGCGCCAGCAGTGAGAGGGGGGATGAAAAACTGTTTTTT CASSERGDEKLFF
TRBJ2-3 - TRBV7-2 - TGTGCCAGCAGCTTAGAGAGGGACGGGTTGGATTTT CASSLERDGLDF
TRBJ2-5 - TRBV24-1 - TGTGCCACCAGTGACCATACACAAGAGACCCAGTACTTC CATSDHTQETQYF
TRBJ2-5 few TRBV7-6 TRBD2 TGTGCCAGCAGCTTAGGGGTTAGCGGGGGTGTAGAGACCCAGTACTTC CASSLGVSGGVETQYF
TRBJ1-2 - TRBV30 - TGTGCCTGGAGACAACCCGGCGGTTACTATGGCTACACCTTC CAWRQPGGYYGYTF
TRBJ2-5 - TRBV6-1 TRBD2 TGTGGCAGCAGTGAAGCGGGCGGGGGAACTGACCAAGAGACGCAGTACTTC CGSSEAGGGTDQETQYF
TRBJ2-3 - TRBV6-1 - TGTGCCAGCAGGGCCCCCGAGGCTGTGAGGACGGCTGAGCAGTATTTT CASRAPEAVRTAEQYF
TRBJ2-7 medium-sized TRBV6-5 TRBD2 TGTGCCAGCAGTTACTCGCGGACTAGCGGAACCTACGAGCAGTACTTC CASSYSRTSGTYEQYF
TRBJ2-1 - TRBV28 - TGTGCCAGGAGTGTACGGTACGATGCGCAGTTCTTT CARSVRYDAQFF
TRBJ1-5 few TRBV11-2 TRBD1 TGTGCCAGCAGCGGACAGGGGGCCCAAGTGGGTCAGCCCCAGCATTTT CASSGQGAQVGQPQHF
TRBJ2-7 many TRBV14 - TGTGCCAGCAGCCTCGGAGGGGGATCCTACGAGCAGTACTTC CASSLGGGSYEQYF
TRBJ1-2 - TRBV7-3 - TGTGCCAGCAGCTTATCCCCGGGGTTGGGCTATGGCTACACCTTC CASSLSPGLGYGYTF
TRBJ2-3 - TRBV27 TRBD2 TGTGCCAGCAGAGCTAGCGGAGGCACCCACACAGATACGCAGTATTTT CASRASGGTHTDTQYF
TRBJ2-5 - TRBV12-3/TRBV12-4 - TGTGCCAGCAGTTTAGGTAGGATCCAAGAGACCCAGTACTTC CASSLGRIQETQYF